The 24 T cell receptor beta chains in this list originate from one sample, sequenced in a study of blood T cells in healthy people across ages. A second roughly 6 to 12 cycle PCR used barcoded and J-beta primers. TCRdb used MiXCR to reprocess the 5' RACE reads, holding one entry per CDR3 protein. In the table there are 600,000 to 1,000,000 distinct CDR3 sequences, approximately 25% of which are singletons. The same data also contributed to another study, on T cells of mothers and their children.

Sequenced sample: blood. These receptors originate from a boy aged 5-17 years in good health.

This clonotype showed up just a few times. The chain recombines TRBV28 with TRBJ2-7; possibly TRBD1 or TRBD2 for D (5 bases each). Trimming removed 7 bases from V and 0 bases from J, with 16 bases in between. The CDR3 length is 15 residues. The V gene's germline CDR1 is MDHEN and CDR2 SYDVKM. The CDR3, as DNA: TGTGCCAGCATAACCGGGACCGCTAGCTCCTACGAGCAGTACTTC. Encoded protein: CASITGTASSYEQYF.

V usage is TRBV7-9 and J usage is TRBJ1-2; a possible D gene is TRBD1 (5 bases). CDR1 is SEHNR and CDR2 is FQNEAQ in the germline V gene (reference sequence). The CDR3 runs to 14 residues. V lost 3 bases and J lost 4, with 12 bases in between. CDR3 in amino acids: CASSFGPRGYGYTF. CDR3 bases: TGTGCCAGCAGCTTCGGACCTAGGGGCTATGGCTACACCTTC. The variable domain in full, with the rest retrieved from reference TRBV7-9 and TRBJ1-2, is DTGVSQNPRHKITKRGQNVTFRCDPISEHNRLYWYRQTLGQGPEFLTYFQNEAQLEKSRLLSDRFSAERPKGSFSTLEIQRTEQGDSAMYLCASSFGPRGYGYTFGSGTRLTVV.

The rearrangement uses TRBV12-3 or TRBV12-4 and TRBJ2-5; D may be TRBD2 (6 bases). CDR3 length: 13 amino acids. V was pared by 6 bases and J by 7 bases, with 15 bases between. The CDR3 nucleotides are TGTGCCAGCAGACTACTAGCTAGAGGGACCCAGTACTTC. As protein: CASRLLARGTQYF.

This clonotype has just a few counts. J is TRBJ2-3 and V is TRBV20-1; D is perhaps TRBD2 (6 bases). The CDR3 runs to 13 residues. Trimming stripped 5 bases from V and 5 bases from J, with 14 bases between. Germline CDR1 is DFQATT and CDR2 is SNEGSKA (reference sequence). The CDR3: CSARGGVGDTQYF. CDR3 nucleotides: TGCAGTGCTCGGGGCGGGGTAGGAGATACGCAGTATTTT.

This rearrangement joins TRBV28 to TRBJ2-4; 8 positions agree with TRBD1. The length of the CDR3 is 14 residues. The V gene's germline CDR1 is MDHEN and CDR2 SYDVKM. V trimming: 9 bases; J trimming: 0 bases; junction bases outside the gene matches: 4. CDR3 region: CASQQGGAKNIQYF. The DNA of the CDR3 is TGTGCCAGTCAACAGGGGGGAGCCAAAAACATTCAGTACTTC.

CDR3 bases: TGCAGTACGAGAAGACAGTACCAAGAGACCCAGTACTTC. Protein sequence: CSTRRQYQETQYF. The rearrangement uses TRBV20-1 and TRBJ2-5; a weak D match, TRBD1 (5 bases). The CDR3 loop spans 13 amino acids. V lost 8 bases, J lost 0 bases, and 13 bases lay in between. Looked up from germline, CDR1 is DFQATT and CDR2 is SNEGSKA (reference sequence).

This clonotype was seen only a few times. The chain joins TRBV18 to TRBJ1-3; D might be TRBD1 (6 bases). From germline, CDR1 is KGHSH and CDR2 LQKENI. Trimming left V 1 base short and J 4 bases short, with 11 bases between. The CDR3 is made up of 15 amino acids. The CDR3 loop is CASSPRRTAGNTIYF. The CDR3 region has the DNA TGTGCCAGCTCACCACGTCGGACAGCCGGAAACACCATATATTTT.

Ten or more counts support this clonotype. This chain links TRBV29-1 with TRBJ2-5; D remains unclear. Trimming removed 5 bases at V and 1 base at J, with 8 bases between. The CDR3 has 12 residues. Germline lookup yields CDR1 SQVTM and CDR2 ANQGSEA. The CDR3 here is CSVRDRQETQYF. In DNA form, the CDR3 reads TGCAGCGTTCGAGATCGCCAAGAGACCCAGTACTTC.

The chain links TRBV29-1 to TRBJ1-1; D call uncertain. The germline V and J ends were trimmed by 6 bases and 3 bases, with 20 bases remaining between them. This CDR3 contains 15 residues. Germline values: CDR1 SQVTM, CDR2 ANQGSEA. This CDR3 reads CSVRTRAFLYTEAFF. For the CDR3, the DNA is TGCAGCGTCCGGACGCGGGCTTTTTTGTACACTGAAGCTTTCTTT.

This clonotype turned up a few times. V and J are TRBV20-1 and TRBJ2-5; 8 nucleotides line up with TRBD2. V shed 2 bases and J 5 bases; nucleotides not matched to a gene: 7. The CDR3 is made up of 14 amino acids. Looked up from germline, CDR1 is DFQATT and CDR2 is SNEGSKA (reference sequence). CDR3: CSARFAGGRETQYF. DNA of the CDR3: TGCAGTGCTAGATTCGCGGGGGGACGGGAGACCCAGTACTTC.

This clonotype was observed a few times. The CDR3 here is CSAPLLRVDYGYTF. CDR3 bases: TGCAGTGCTCCCCTCCTCAGGGTGGACTATGGCTACACCTTC. The chain is built from TRBV20-1 and TRBJ1-2; D possibly corresponds to TRBD1 (5 bases). The CDR3 length is 14 residues. Deletions cut 5 bases from V and 3 bases from J, with 16 bases between. Germline V lookup: CDR1 DFQATT, CDR2 SNEGSKA (reference sequence).

The table lists this clonotype with a few counts. The chain carries TRBV7-9 and TRBJ2-2; no reliable D call. The CDR3 has 12 residues. CDR1 is SEHNR and CDR2 is FQNEAQ in the germline V gene (reference sequence). Trimming removed 4 bases from V and 10 bases from J, with 10 bases in between. DNA for the CDR3: TGTGCCAGCAGCTCGCTTGTTTTGGAGCTGTTTTTT. Translating it yields CASSSLVLELFF.

This rearrangement joins TRBV7-3 to TRBJ2-5, with 9 nucleotides matching TRBD1. V was pared by 6 bases and J by 4 bases, with 9 bases of the junction left unmatched. Per the germline V gene, CDR1 is SGHTA and CDR2 is FQGTGA. CDR3 length: 15 residues. The CDR3 loop reads CASSPPGQGSETQYF. The CDR3 nucleotides are TGTGCCAGCAGTCCGCCAGGACAGGGGTCAGAGACCCAGTACTTC.

The chain links TRBV28 to TRBJ1-5; no clear D gene. V lost 6 bases, J lost 2 bases, and 11 bases lay in between. Germline lookup yields CDR1 MDHEN and CDR2 SYDVKM. There are 14 residues in the CDR3. CDR3 loop: CASSLGHGNQPQHF. Here the CDR3 DNA reads TGTGCCAGCAGCCTAGGCCATGGCAATCAGCCCCAGCATTTT.

The V call is TRBV3-1, the J call TRBJ2-5; D is undetermined. Looked up from germline, CDR1 is LGHDT and CDR2 is YNNKEL (reference sequence). The CDR3 totals 14 residues. V shed 2 bases and J shed 3 bases, with 10 bases lying between them. In DNA, the CDR3 is TGTGCCAGCAGCCAAAGCAGGCTGGAAGAGACCCAGTACTTC. Translated: CASSQSRLEETQYF.

This sequence joins TRBV29-1 and TRBJ2-1; D unresolved. Trimming left V 7 bases short and J 0 bases short, with 16 bases between. CDR3 size: 15 residues. The germline V gene encodes CDR1 SQVTM and CDR2 ANQGSEA. CDR3 sequence: CSAEAGPYSYNEQFF. The CDR3 nucleotides are TGCAGCGCCGAGGCCGGGCCATACTCCTACAATGAGCAGTTCTTC.

In its sample, this clonotype was seen a few times. The V gene is TRBV11-2, the J gene TRBJ2-1; TRBD2 agrees at 9 bases. Germline V gene lookup returns CDR1 SGHAT and CDR2 FQNNGV. V was pared by 0 bases and J by 2 bases, with 5 bases of the junction left unmatched. The CDR3 has 17 amino acids. DNA for the CDR3: TGTGCCAGCAGCTTAGATCTGGCTAGCGGGGCCTACAATGAGCAGTTCTTC. It encodes CASSLDLASGAYNEQFF.

The rearrangement joins TRBV13 to TRBJ1-3, with TRBD1 matching over 10 bases. V lost 2 bases, J lost 8 bases, and 9 bases stayed unmatched. CDR3 length: 16 residues. CDR1 and CDR2 (germline): PRHDT, FYEKMQ (reference sequence). The CDR3 protein is CASSLLGDRGGHTIYF. The CDR3 bases are TGTGCCAGCAGCTTACTTGGGGACAGGGGCGGACACACCATATATTTT.

The V and J genes are TRBV24-1 and TRBJ1-2, with D tentatively TRBD1 (5 bases). Per germline, CDR1 KGHDR and CDR2 SFDVKD. V gave up 3 bases and J gave up 8 bases, with 15 bases separating them. The CDR3 extends over 14 amino acids. The CDR3 region has the DNA TGTGCCACCAGTGATCCTGGGAGGGGAGAGGGCTACACCTTC. Its protein product is CATSDPGRGEGYTF.

This clonotype appeared a few times. The V call is TRBV6-5, the J call TRBJ1-5, with 9 bases matching TRBD1. The CDR3 spans 14 residues. CDR1 is MNHEY and CDR2 is SVGAGI in the germline V gene. The J segment lost 6 bases and the V segment lost 8 bases, leaving 8 bases of the junction unmatched. The CDR3 loop is CASERGQGGQPQHF. The CDR3 region has the DNA TGTGCCAGCGAAAGGGGACAGGGAGGTCAGCCCCAGCATTTT.

This clonotype was found many times. V and J are TRBV10-3 and TRBJ2-1, with D unclear. Between the trimmed V and J ends, which lost 0 bases and 9 bases, there was a span of 6 bases. The CDR3 runs 12 residues. Germline CDR1 and CDR2: ENHRY and SYGVKD. CDR3 sequence reads: CAISESTGEQFF. The CDR3 DNA reads as TGTGCCATCAGTGAGTCGACGGGTGAGCAGTTCTTC.

Points on this clonotype: No conserved phenylalanine or tryptophan is present at the end of the CDR3, so a read error is the likely explanation. The chain employs TRBV7-2 and TRBJ2-1, with D unclear. With 2 bases removed from V and 5 bases from J, the gap between germline ends came to 10 bases. The CDR3 contains 14 residues. Germline lookup yields CDR1 SGHTA and CDR2 FQGNSA. Here the CDR3 DNA reads TGTGCCAGCAGCTTACACAGCCTTGACAATGAGCAGTTCTGC. It specifies CASSLHSLDNEQFC.

The genes are TRBV7-3 and TRBJ1-3; D call uncertain. The CDR3 runs 19 residues. The germline V gene has CDR1 SGHTA and CDR2 FQGTGA. V was cut by 4 bases and J by 0 bases, with 22 bases left in between. CDR3 loop: CASSSKPPFGRSSGNTIYF. In nucleotides, the CDR3 is TGTGCCAGCAGCTCCAAACCCCCGTTTGGCAGGAGCTCTGGAAACACCATATATTTT.

This clonotype appeared a few times. The chain recombines TRBV19 with TRBJ1-1, with D perhaps TRBD1 (6 bases). CDR1 LNHDA and CDR2 SQIVND come from the germline V gene (reference sequence). CDR3 length: 13 amino acids. Trimming cost V 7 bases and J 1 base, with 10 bases left between them. The CDR3 loop reads CASKPDRNTEAFF. CDR3 in DNA: TGTGCCAGTAAACCGGACAGGAACACTGAAGCTTTCTTT. Complete variable domain (other parts from reference TRBV19 and TRBJ1-1): DGGITQSPKYLFRKEGQNVTLSCEQNLNHDAMYWYRQDPGQGLRLIYYSQIVNDFQKGDIAEGYSVSREKKESFPLTVTSAQKNPTAFYLCASKPDRNTEAFFGQGTRLTVV.